This T cell receptor beta chain was sequenced during a study of CD8 T cells in ankylosing spondylitis. In this sample, this clonotype turned up a few times. Its antigen remains unidentified. Study-wide results and caveats: Researchers report that disease-linked clones proved CD8+ and relatively rare in peripheral blood.

Using its own MiXCR run on the 5' RACE reads, TCRdb lists one record per CDR3 protein. The sample includes 150,000 to 200,000 distinct CDR3 sequences, roughly 30% of them seen just once. The CDR3 runs 17 residues. V trimming: 5 bases; J trimming: 3 bases; junction bases outside the gene matches: 7. This receptor was identified in a male donor with ankylosing spondylitis. The V gene is TRBV12-3 or TRBV12-4, the J gene TRBJ2-5; the match to TRBD2 covers 15 bases. Sequenced input: synovial fluid, either unsorted or a sorted T cell fraction (not recorded which). Here the CDR3 reads CASSPGLAGGTKETQYF. CDR3 sequence (DNA): TGTGCCAGCAGTCCGGGACTAGCGGGGGGCACGAAAGAGACCCAGTACTTC.